These 14 T cell receptor beta chains were all obtained from the same sample, sequenced in a study of T-cell reconstitution after alpha-beta-depleted transplantation in children (dated by TCRdb to the mid-2010s). The library was prepared using PCR. Instrument used: Illumina HiSeq 2500. Molecular barcoding was employed in the preparation of TCR libraries, with unique molecular identifiers being used to normalize TCRbeta repertoire quantification. The public reads were reanalyzed by TCRdb: fastp trimming at Q25, MiXCR alignment, in-frame beta chains only. Identical CDR3 protein sequences are pooled into one entry, listed with their most common genes and DNA. This sample is represented by 350,000 to 500,000 distinct CDR3 sequences; approximately 41% of them were singletons. The ten largest clones capture roughly 27% of the sample. The sample's treatment or condition label, decoded: allogeneic hematopoietic cell transplantation with graft depleted of TCRalphabeta T cells and CD19 B cells.

The input for sequencing was PBMCs, taken before TCRalphabeta/CD19-depleted stem cell transplant. These receptors all stem from a girl aged 2-15 years with aplastic anemia, due to receive a stem cell transplant.

The V gene is TRBV14, the J gene TRBJ2-3; D may match TRBD1 or TRBD2 (5 bases each). Germline CDR1 SGHDN, CDR2 FVKESK. The CDR3 sequence is 16 residues long. V lost 1 base, J lost 0 bases, and 11 bases lay in between. CDR3 region: CASSQGGAPSTDTQYF. In DNA form, the CDR3 reads TGTGCCAGCAGCCAAGGAGGGGCCCCTAGCACAGATACGCAGTATTTT. The full variable domain, with the rest looked up from reference TRBV14 and TRBJ2-3, is EAGVTQFPSHSVIEKGQTVTLRCDPISGHDNLYWYRRVMGKEIKFLLHFVKESKQDESGMPNNRFLAERTGGTYSTLKVQPAELEDSGVYFCASSQGGAPSTDTQYFGPGTRLTVL.

This chain links TRBV28 with TRBJ2-1; 9 bases agree with TRBD1. There are 18 residues in the CDR3. Trimming at V came to 8 bases and at J to 4 bases, leaving 18 bases not matched to a gene. Germline V gene lookup returns CDR1 MDHEN and CDR2 SYDVKM. DNA of the CDR3: TGTGCCAGCTCCCGAATGAGTGGGGACAGGGAAATTTACAATGAGCAGTTCTTC. As protein: CASSRMSGDREIYNEQFF.

This clonotype was seen repeatedly, ten times or more. The V and J genes are TRBV29-1 and TRBJ2-3; 7 bases match TRBD1. The J segment lost 2 bases and the V segment lost 6 bases, leaving 8 bases of the junction unmatched. The CDR3 is 14 residues long. Looked up from germline, CDR1 is SQVTM and CDR2 is ANQGSEA. The DNA for the CDR3 is TGCAGCGTCAAGACAGGGAACCCCACAGATACGCAGTATTTT. Amino acids: CSVKTGNPTDTQYF.

This clonotype was observed a handful of times. J is TRBJ1-3 and V is TRBV18; possible D gene TRBD1, 6 bases. The CDR3 extends over 16 amino acids. The germline V and J ends were trimmed by 3 bases and 2 bases, with 14 bases remaining between them. From germline, CDR1 is KGHSH and CDR2 LQKENI. For the CDR3, the DNA is TGTGCCAGCTCACCGATACCTCACAGGGCTGGAAACACCATATATTTT. It codes for CASSPIPHRAGNTIYF.

This sequence joins TRBV7-2 and TRBJ2-7; no reliable D call. The CDR3 contains 14 residues. Germline V lookup: CDR1 SGHTA, CDR2 FQGNSA. Trimming shortened V by 5 bases and J by 5 bases, and 16 bases separated the two germline ends. In nucleotides, the CDR3 is TGTGCCAGCAGCCCCTCGGAGATCCCCAACGAGCAGTACTTC. This codes for CASSPSEIPNEQYF.

The chain carries TRBV6-5 and TRBJ2-7; D is unclear. Trimming took off 0 bases at V and 3 bases at J, with 12 bases between the two ends. The CDR3 is 15 amino acids. Per germline, CDR1 MNHEY and CDR2 SVGAGI. Written as DNA, the CDR3 is TGTGCCAGCAGTTACTCGAGTGGCATGGGCTACGAGCAGTACTTC. Protein sequence: CASSYSSGMGYEQYF.

Only one count was recorded for this clonotype. The V and J genes are TRBV13 and TRBJ2-5; D is undetermined. Germline CDR1 PRHDT, CDR2 FYEKMQ (reference sequence). The CDR3 has 12 residues. V was trimmed by 5 bases and J by 5 bases, leaving 9 bases between them. CDR3 sequence (DNA): TGTGCCAGCAGCCCGTTGTGGGAGACCCAGTACTTC. It translates to CASSPLWETQYF.

The chain's CDR3 is CASSERQGGPEAFF. CDR3 DNA sequence: TGTGCCAGCAGCGAACGACAGGGGGGTCCTGAAGCTTTCTTT. This chain connects TRBV11-2 to TRBJ1-1, with TRBD1 matching 9 bases. This CDR3 region has 14 residues. Trimming removed 5 bases from V and 6 bases from J; junction bases left unmatched: 7. CDR1 and CDR2 from the germline V gene are SGHAT and FQNNGV. The variable domain in full, with the rest retrieved from reference TRBV11-2 and TRBJ1-1, is EAGVAQSPRYKIIEKRQSVAFWCNPISGHATLYWYQQILGQGPKLLIQFQNNGVVDDSQLPKDRFSAERLKGVDSTLKIQPAKLEDSAVYLCASSERQGGPEAFFGQGTRLTVV.

This clonotype was recorded a few times. This chain uses TRBV7-3 with TRBJ2-3; D may match TRBD1 or TRBD2 (6 bases each). The germline V gene encodes CDR1 SGHTA and CDR2 FQGTGA. The CDR3 covers 16 residues. Trimming removed 5 bases at V and 3 bases at J, with 18 bases between. CDR3 protein: CASSLGGNRLTDTQYF. The DNA for the CDR3 is TGTGCCAGCAGCCTAGGGGGGAACAGGCTAACAGATACGCAGTATTTT.

V gene TRBV10-1 combines with J gene TRBJ1-1, with 8 nucleotides matching TRBD1. This CDR3 contains 15 residues. Looked up from germline, CDR1 is WNHNN and CDR2 is SYGVQD (reference sequence). Trimming removed 3 bases from V and 1 base from J; junction bases left unmatched: 4. The CDR3: CASSDQGAANTEAFF. In nucleotides, the CDR3 is TGCGCCAGCAGTGACCAGGGGGCGGCGAACACTGAAGCTTTCTTT.

This clonotype was counted only a few times. The chain joins TRBV12-3 or TRBV12-4 to TRBJ1-1; D unclear. Trimming cost V 2 bases and J 4 bases, with 11 bases left between them. The CDR3 length is 14 residues. CDR3 residues: CASSLLRLGTEAFF. In nucleotides, the CDR3 is TGTGCCAGCAGTTTACTCCGTCTGGGCACTGAAGCTTTCTTT.

This clonotype was seen once. J is TRBJ2-7 and V is TRBV12-3 or TRBV12-4; perhaps TRBD2 as D (6 bases). Trimming stripped 5 bases from V and 9 bases from J, with 17 bases between. The CDR3 covers 13 residues. Here the CDR3 reads CASSTTRPWGQYF. CDR3 nucleotides: TGTGCCAGCAGTACGACTAGGCCATGGGGGCAGTACTTC.

This clonotype was counted between two and nine times. The CDR3 sequence is CASSRTVNNEQFF. The CDR3 nucleotides read TGTGCCAGCAGCAGGACAGTAAACAATGAGCAGTTCTTC. The rearrangement uses TRBV28 and TRBJ2-1; the D gene is possibly TRBD1 (6 bases). The CDR3 covers 13 residues. The germline V and J ends were trimmed by 6 bases and 5 bases, with 11 bases remaining between them. The germline V gene encodes CDR1 MDHEN and CDR2 SYDVKM.

The table lists this clonotype with many counts. The chain combines TRBV28 with TRBJ1-5; 9 bases map to TRBD1. Germline lookup yields CDR1 MDHEN and CDR2 SYDVKM. This CDR3 contains 15 residues. V was clipped by 4 bases and J by 5 bases; unmatched bases: 6. As DNA, the CDR3 is TGTGCCAGCAGTTCTACCGGGACAGGGTATCAGCCCCAGCATTTT. This sequence encodes CASSSTGTGYQPQHF.